Following are 28 T cell receptor beta chains from one sample sequenced in a study of cytomegalovirus exposure and HLA in healthy donors. The PCR used 60 Vbeta and 13 Jbeta primers. The table came from immunoSEQ multiplex PCR; TCRdb's copy has only in-frame clones and leaves some out. The data hold 90,000 to 95,000 clones, with roughly 78% observed a single time. The sequenced sample was PBMCs. The receptor source for this set is a male donor in good health and CMV-seropositive.

The CDR3 spells CASSVVSGNTEAFF. DNA for the CDR3: TGTGCCAGCAGCGTAGTTTCAGGGAACACTGAAGCTTTCTTT. This rearrangement joins TRBV9 to TRBJ1-1; D ambiguous. CDR1 is SGDLS and CDR2 is YYNGEE in the germline V gene. The CDR3 runs 14 residues. V gave up 0 bases and J gave up 1 base, with 7 bases separating them.

The chain is built from TRBV28 and TRBJ1-4; D possibly corresponds to TRBD1 (6 bases). This CDR3 comprises 13 residues. Germline V gene data show CDR1 as MDHEN and CDR2 as SYDVKM. Trimming shortened V by 8 bases and J by 4 bases, and 11 bases separated the two germline ends. CDR3 DNA sequence: TGTGCCAGCCTCGAGGGGGATAATGAAAAACTGTTTTTT. This sequence encodes CASLEGDNEKLFF.

The gene calls are TRBV6-5 and TRBJ1-2; a possible D gene is TRBD1 (5 bases). The germline V gene encodes CDR1 MNHEY and CDR2 SVGAGI. V was clipped by 0 bases and J by 6 bases, with 8 bases between them. The CDR3 has 13 amino acids. The CDR3 here is CASSYSQVDGYTF. CDR3 nucleotide sequence: TGTGCCAGCAGTTACTCACAGGTGGATGGCTACACCTTC.

This chain links TRBV7-5 with TRBJ2-7; the table assigns TRBD2, which was not confirmed against the DNA. TRBV7-5 is tagged as a pseudogene. This CDR3 spans 18 amino acids. This CDR3 reads CARSFIFEWEAISYEQYF. The DNA for the CDR3 is TGTGCCAGAAGCTTTATTTTCGAATGGGAGGCGATTTCCTACGAGCAGTACTTC.

This clone was counted only a few times. V usage is TRBV25-1 and J usage is TRBJ1-2, with 7 bases that match TRBD1. The V gene's germline CDR1 is MGHDK and CDR2 SYGVNS. The CDR3 totals 13 residues. V lost 3 bases to trimming and J lost 4 bases; unmatched junction nucleotides: 2. As DNA, the CDR3 is TGTGCCAGCAGTGAGACAGGGTCCTATGGCTACACCTTC. This translates into CASSETGSYGYTF.

The gene calls are TRBV28 and TRBJ2-2, with TRBD2 identical over 14 bases. V shed 6 bases and J 7 bases; nucleotides not matched to a gene: 13. Germline CDR1 reads MDHEN; CDR2 reads SYDVKM. The length of the CDR3 is 18 residues. The DNA of the CDR3 is TGTGCCAGCAGACCAACCGTGACTAGCGGGAGGGTTAACGGGGAGCTGTTTTTT. It encodes CASRPTVTSGRVNGELFF. Full variable domain (rest looked up from reference TRBV28 and TRBJ2-2): DVKVTQSSRYLVKRTGEKVFLECVQDMDHENMFWYRQDPGLGLRLIYFSYDVKMKEKGDIPEGYSVSREKKERFSLILESASTNQTSMYLCASRPTVTSGRVNGELFFGEGSRLTVL.

The rearrangement joins TRBV27 to TRBJ2-7; 10 bases agree with TRBD2. V shed 7 bases, J shed 1 base, and the junction held 4 bases outside the gene matches. The CDR3 runs 14 residues. Germline lookup yields CDR1 MNHEY and CDR2 SMNVEV (reference sequence). This CDR3 reads CASKLAGVSYEQYF. In nucleotides, the CDR3 is TGTGCCAGCAAGCTAGCGGGAGTTTCCTACGAGCAGTACTTC.

This sequence joins TRBV6-1 and TRBJ2-5; D possibly corresponds to TRBD2 (6 bases). Trimming cost V 7 bases and J 2 bases, with 14 bases left between them. This CDR3 has 14 residues. Germline V gene data show CDR1 as MNHNS and CDR2 as SASEGT. CDR3 loop: CASTLGLAQETQYF. DNA of the CDR3: TGTGCCAGCACCCTGGGGCTAGCGCAAGAGACCCAGTACTTC.

This rearrangement joins TRBV7-2 to TRBJ1-3; the D is unclear. Trimming took 5 bases from V and 2 from J, leaving 16 bases between them. Germline V gene sequence: CDR1 SGHTA, CDR2 FQGNSA. CDR3 length equals 16 residues. The CDR3 nucleotides read TGTGCCAGCAGCCCAAGCCCAGTTGAGGCTGGAAACACCATATATTTT. Encoded protein: CASSPSPVEAGNTIYF.

This clone was detected only a few times. The CDR3 coding sequence is TGTGCCAGCAGTGACAGGGGGCCCTACGAGCAGTACTTC. It is translated as CASSDRGPYEQYF. The J gene is TRBJ2-7, the V gene TRBV27; the match to TRBD1 covers 10 bases. V was pared by 5 bases and J by 2 bases, with 0 bases of the junction left unmatched. Germline lookup yields CDR1 MNHEY and CDR2 SMNVEV (reference sequence). The length of the CDR3 is 13 residues.

The CDR3 region is CATSRDLLAGLQETQYF. The CDR3 DNA follows: TGTGCCACCAGCAGAGATTTACTAGCGGGGCTCCAAGAGACCCAGTACTTC. V and J are TRBV15 and TRBJ2-5; 10 bases map to TRBD2. This CDR3 contains 17 residues. Per the germline V gene, CDR1 is LNHNV and CDR2 is YYDKDF (reference sequence). J lost 1 base, V lost 0 bases, and 5 bases had no gene match. Looking up the rest from reference TRBV15 and TRBJ2-5 gives the full variable domain: DAMVIQNPRYQVTQFGKPVTLSCSQTLNHNVMYWYQQKSSQAPKLLFHYYDKDFNNEADTPDNFQSRRPNTSFCFLDIRSPGLGDTAMYLCATSRDLLAGLQETQYFGPGTRLLVL.

The CDR3 sequence: CASRGQDYEQYF. The CDR3 DNA sequence: TGCGCCAGCAGGGGACAAGACTACGAGCAGTACTTC. The chain carries TRBV5-1 and TRBJ2-7; weak D call: TRBD1 (6 bases). V shed 5 bases and J shed 3 bases, with 9 bases lying between them. This CDR3 comprises 12 residues. Germline V lookup: CDR1 SGHRS, CDR2 YFSETQ.

V is TRBV7-9 and J is TRBJ1-4, with TRBD1 as a possible D gene (5 bases). Germline values: CDR1 SEHNR, CDR2 FQNEAQ (reference sequence). The CDR3 extends over 11 amino acids. The germline V and J ends were trimmed by 11 bases and 8 bases, with 12 bases remaining between them. CDR3 DNA: TGTGCCGGGGGGGTCGGCGAAAAACTGTTTTTT. Amino acid sequence: CAGGVGEKLFF.

The V and J genes are TRBV30 and TRBJ1-6; weak D call: TRBD1 (5 bases). Germline CDR1 and CDR2: GTSNPN and SVGIG (reference sequence). CDR3 length equals 16 residues. Trimming stripped 5 bases from V and 0 bases from J, with 14 bases between. The DNA for the CDR3 is TGTGCCTGGGGGAGGGAGGGGAGCTCCTATAATTCACCCCTCCACTTT. It specifies CAWGREGSSYNSPLHF.

The chain is built from TRBV11-2 and TRBJ1-1; possible D gene TRBD1, 5 bases. Trimming pared 3 bases from V and 1 base from J, leaving 9 bases between. CDR1 is SGHAT and CDR2 is FQNNGV in the germline V gene. The CDR3 sequence is 14 residues long. The CDR3 sequence: CASSFSRANTEAFF. The CDR3 DNA is TGTGCCAGCAGCTTTAGCAGGGCGAACACTGAAGCTTTCTTT.

The chain is built from TRBV4-2 and TRBJ2-1; the D gene is possibly TRBD2 (5 bases). With 4 bases removed from V and 2 bases from J, the gap between germline ends came to 15 bases. CDR3 size: 16 residues. The germline CDR1 and CDR2 sequences are LGHNA and YNFKEQ. CDR3 bases: TGTGCCAGCAGCCTTGAAACGGGGAACACCTACAATGAGCAGTTCTTC. This gives the protein CASSLETGNTYNEQFF.

This chain links TRBV27 with TRBJ2-1, with D perhaps TRBD1 (5 bases). This CDR3 is built from 13 residues. V gave up 3 bases and J gave up 8 bases, with 11 bases separating them. CDR1 and CDR2 from the germline V gene are MNHEY and SMNVEV (reference sequence). The CDR3 protein is CASSFRQGDEQFF. For the CDR3, the DNA is TGTGCCAGCAGTTTCAGGCAGGGTGATGAGCAGTTCTTC.

CDR3 sequence (DNA): TGTGCCAGCAGCCCCGGACAGGGTTTGGGCACAGATACGCAGTATTTT. Amino acids: CASSPGQGLGTDTQYF. The V gene is TRBV6-6, the J gene TRBJ2-3; 8 nucleotides align to TRBD1. This CDR3 spans 16 amino acids. Germline CDR1 and CDR2: MNHNY and SVGAGI (reference sequence). The junction had 9 bases not matched to a gene; V was cut back by 6 bases and J by 1 base.

The chain is built from TRBV28 and TRBJ1-2, with TRBD1 matching 7 bases. The CDR3 runs to 12 residues. Germline V gene data show CDR1 as MDHEN and CDR2 as SYDVKM. The trim removed 3 bases at V and 14 bases at J, leaving 9 bases unmatched. The CDR3 loop is CASSFQDRSCTF. The CDR3 region has the DNA TGTGCCAGCAGTTTCCAGGACAGGTCGTGTACCTTC.

This clone occurred a few times. V and J are TRBV10-3 and TRBJ2-7; D might be TRBD1 (6 bases). V lost 0 bases to trimming and J lost 4 bases, with 22 bases between them. Germline CDR1 and CDR2: ENHRY and SYGVKD. The CDR3 spans 18 residues. The CDR3 here is CAISESTTWTEKPYEQYF. CDR3 DNA sequence: TGTGCCATCAGTGAGTCGACGACTTGGACAGAGAAACCTTACGAGCAGTACTTC.

This CDR3 reads CASSQRTGAVQPQHF. CDR3 bases: TGTGCCAGCAGCCAAAGGACAGGGGCGGTTCAGCCCCAGCATTTT. The chain combines TRBV7-8 with TRBJ1-5, with 9 nucleotides matching TRBD1. CDR3 length: 15 residues. Germline assignment: CDR1 SGHVS and CDR2 FQNEAQ. V dropped 5 bases and J dropped 6; count of bases not matched to a gene: 8. The full variable domain, completed using reference TRBV7-8 and TRBJ1-5, is GAGVSQSPRYKVAKRGQDVALRCDPISGHVSLFWYQQALGQGPEFLTYFQNEAQLDKSGLPSDRFFAERPEGSVSTLKIQRTQQEDSAVYLCASSQRTGAVQPQHFGDGTRLSIL.

This chain links TRBV11-2 with TRBJ2-7; 10 nucleotides match TRBD2. Germline V lookup: CDR1 SGHAT, CDR2 FQNNGV. The J segment lost 2 bases and the V segment lost 3 bases, leaving 10 bases of the junction unmatched. The CDR3 runs 17 residues. Here the CDR3 reads CASSFPPSGRGTYEQYF. CDR3 nucleotide sequence: TGTGCCAGCAGCTTTCCCCCTAGCGGGAGAGGGACCTACGAGCAGTACTTC.

The chain combines TRBV29-1 with TRBJ2-7; no clear D gene. The CDR3 is 13 residues long. In germline, CDR1 is SQVTM, CDR2 ANQGSEA. Deletions cut 4 bases from V and 0 bases from J, with 10 bases between. The CDR3 loop is CSVGGQNSYEQYF. DNA for the CDR3: TGCAGCGTTGGTGGCCAGAACTCCTACGAGCAGTACTTC.

The V call is TRBV9, the J call TRBJ2-3, with 7 bases aligning to TRBD2. CDR3 length: 18 amino acids. CDR1 SGDLS and CDR2 YYNGEE come from the germline V gene. With V trimmed by 3 bases and J by 7 bases, 20 bases remained unmatched. The CDR3 bases are TGTGCCAGCAGCGGAGGCTTAGGAGCGGGACCCTCGGTGAATACGCAGTATTTT. It translates to CASSGGLGAGPSVNTQYF.

The J gene is TRBJ1-5, the V gene TRBV30; D is ambiguous. The V gene's germline CDR1 is GTSNPN and CDR2 SVGIG (reference sequence). The CDR3 has 14 amino acids. Trimming shortened V by 3 bases and J by 7 bases, and 16 bases separated the two germline ends. CDR3: CAWRPPQIPQPQHF. CDR3 nucleotides: TGTGCCTGGAGACCCCCCCAGATTCCCCAGCCCCAGCATTTT.

V usage is TRBV28 and J usage is TRBJ2-3, with 7 bases identical to TRBD2. This CDR3 is built from 15 residues. The V and J ends lost 2 bases and 2 bases, in that order; junction bases with no gene match: 4. In germline, CDR1 is MDHEN, CDR2 SYDVKM. The CDR3 region is CASSLTSEVTDTQYF. The CDR3 DNA reads TGTGCCAGCAGTTTAACTAGCGAGGTCACAGATACGCAGTATTTT.

This sequence joins TRBV4-2 and TRBJ2-1; 9 nucleotides agree with TRBD2. J lost 9 bases, V lost 9 bases, and 9 bases had no gene match. The length of the CDR3 is 13 residues. CDR1 is LGHNA and CDR2 is YNFKEQ in the germline V gene. The CDR3 bases are TGTGCCAGTGATAGCGGGAGTCTGGCTGAGCAGTTCTTC. Translation: CASDSGSLAEQFF.

This chain links TRBV7-2 with TRBJ2-7, with 8 bases fitting TRBD1. The V gene's germline CDR1 is SGHTA and CDR2 FQGNSA. J was trimmed by 0 bases and V by 1 base; bases with no gene match: 2. This CDR3 contains 15 residues. The CDR3 reads CASSLGGTGSYEQYF. The DNA of the CDR3 is TGTGCCAGCAGCTTAGGTGGGACAGGCTCCTACGAGCAGTACTTC.